The rows below give T cell receptor beta chains drawn from one sample of a study of blood T cell repertoires in COVID-19. The method was immunoSEQ multiplex PCR; TCRdb's version includes in-frame clones alone and lacks a portion of them. In the table there are hundreds of thousands of clones, 88% of which are singletons. The specimen sequenced was PBMCs or T cells enriched from blood (not recorded which). The receptor source for this set is a woman aged 40-49 years with acute COVID-19. CDR3s include the opening cysteine and the closing phenylalanine or tryptophan. The D gene is left open where the match is weak. Clone size is shown for a subset of rows, as once, few, many or a class of expanded clone.

clone size: -
V gene: TRBV12-3/TRBV12-4
J gene: TRBJ1-1
D gene: -
CDR3 DNA: TGTGCCAGCAGTTTACCAGGGGACACTGAAGCTTTCTTT
CDR3 protein: CASSLPGDTEAFF

clone size: -
V gene: TRBV2
J gene: TRBJ2-3
D gene: TRBD2
CDR3 DNA: TGTGCCAGCAGTGAAGGTTTGATACCCGGGGGGTCAGATACGCAGTATTTT
CDR3 protein: CASSEGLIPGGSDTQYF

clone size: -
V gene: TRBV20-1
J gene: TRBJ2-3
D gene: -
CDR3 DNA: TGCAGTGCCCAGGGAGATACGCAGTATTTT
CDR3 protein: CSAQGDTQYF

clone size: -
V gene: TRBV5-4
J gene: TRBJ2-7
D gene: TRBD2
CDR3 DNA: TGTGCCAGCAGCTCCCCCGAGCGGGGGAGAAACGAGCAGTACTTC
CDR3 protein: CASSSPERGRNEQYF

clone size: -
V gene: TRBV18
J gene: TRBJ1-1
D gene: -
CDR3 DNA: TGTGCCAGCTCCCGGACGACAGGTACTATGAACACTGAAGCTTTCTTT
CDR3 protein: CASSRTTGTMNTEAFF

clone size: -
V gene: TRBV2
J gene: TRBJ1-6
D gene: TRBD1
CDR3 DNA: TGTGCCAGCAGTCGACAGGGTGCAGATAATTCACCCCTCCACTTT
CDR3 protein: CASSRQGADNSPLHF

clone size: -
V gene: TRBV10-1
J gene: TRBJ1-5
D gene: -
CDR3 DNA: TGCGCCAGCAGTCACAATCAGCCCCAGCATTTT
CDR3 protein: CASSHNQPQHF

clone size: -
V gene: TRBV24-1
J gene: TRBJ1-1
D gene: -
CDR3 DNA: TGTGCCACCAGTGATCCGGCTCTGGGGGCATTCTTT
CDR3 protein: CATSDPALGAFF

clone size: -
V gene: TRBV5-6
J gene: TRBJ2-5
D gene: -
CDR3 DNA: TGTGCCAGCAGCCGCAAGGAGAGGGTACAAGAGACCCAGTACTTC
CDR3 protein: CASSRKERVQETQYF

clone size: once
V gene: TRBV25-1
J gene: TRBJ2-1
D gene: TRBD2
CDR3 DNA: TGTGCCAGCAGTGAAGGGCGGGGGTTTGACAATGAGCAGTTCTTC
CDR3 protein: CASSEGRGFDNEQFF

clone size: -
V gene: TRBV2
J gene: TRBJ1-3
D gene: -
CDR3 DNA: TGTGCCAGCAGTGAATTGGGGGGGCAGGGAGGAAACACCATATATTTT
CDR3 protein: CASSELGGQGGNTIYF

clone size: -
V gene: TRBV5-8
J gene: TRBJ2-4
D gene: -
CDR3 DNA: TGTGCCAGCAGCCCCGACAGTTTTCAGTACTTC
CDR3 protein: CASSPDSFQYF

clone size: once
V gene: TRBV12-5
J gene: TRBJ1-2
D gene: -
CDR3 DNA: TGTGCTAGTGGTTTGGGGGGAGTATATGGCTACACCTTC
CDR3 protein: CASGLGGVYGYTF

clone size: -
V gene: TRBV5-4
J gene: TRBJ1-1
D gene: TRBD1
CDR3 DNA: TGTGCCAGCAGCCGAAACGGACAGGGTCACACTGAAGCTTTCTTT
CDR3 protein: CASSRNGQGHTEAFF

clone size: -
V gene: TRBV20-1
J gene: TRBJ2-3
D gene: -
CDR3 DNA: TGCAGTGCTAGTCCAGGGGGGACAGATACGCAGTATTTT
CDR3 protein: CSASPGGTDTQYF

clone size: -
V gene: TRBV30
J gene: TRBJ2-7
D gene: TRBD2
CDR3 DNA: TGTGCCTGGAGTGCTGGGCGGGGGGGATACGAGCAGTACTTC
CDR3 protein: CAWSAGRGGYEQYF

clone size: -
V gene: TRBV5-6
J gene: TRBJ2-5
D gene: TRBD2
CDR3 DNA: TGTGCCAGCAGCTTAGCGGGGGGGATGGAGACCCAGTACTTC
CDR3 protein: CASSLAGGMETQYF

clone size: -
V gene: TRBV5-1
J gene: TRBJ2-3
D gene: -
CDR3 DNA: TGCGCCAGCAGCTTTGGACTCGATACGCAGTATTTT
CDR3 protein: CASSFGLDTQYF

clone size: -
V gene: TRBV6-6
J gene: TRBJ2-3
D gene: TRBD1
CDR3 DNA: TGTGCCAGCAAAGAGGGACAGGGGATTTCAGATACGCAGTATTTT
CDR3 protein: CASKEGQGISDTQYF

clone size: -
V gene: TRBV4-1
J gene: TRBJ1-1
D gene: TRBD1
CDR3 DNA: TGCGCCAGCAGCCTTTGGACAGGATTGAACACTGAAGCTTTCTTT
CDR3 protein: CASSLWTGLNTEAFF

clone size: -
V gene: TRBV6-5
J gene: TRBJ1-4
D gene: TRBD1
CDR3 DNA: TGTGCCAGCAGTATGACAGGGGGTGGAGAAAAACTGTTTTTT
CDR3 protein: CASSMTGGGEKLFF

clone size: -
V gene: TRBV30
J gene: TRBJ1-4
D gene: -
CDR3 DNA: TGTGCCTGGAGGGTACCGGACTCCCTAGGGGAAAAACTGTTTTTT
CDR3 protein: CAWRVPDSLGEKLFF

clone size: -
V gene: TRBV30
J gene: TRBJ1-2
D gene: -
CDR3 DNA: TGTGCCTGGAACGTCAGGGGAAACTATGGCTACACCTTC
CDR3 protein: CAWNVRGNYGYTF

clone size: -
V gene: TRBV30
J gene: TRBJ1-6
D gene: TRBD1
CDR3 DNA: TGTGCCTGGAGGGGACAGGTTTTCTCCTATAATTCACCCCTCCACTTT
CDR3 protein: CAWRGQVFSYNSPLHF

clone size: -
V gene: TRBV10-2
J gene: TRBJ1-3
D gene: -
CDR3 DNA: TGCGCCAGCAGTCGGACAGCGAATTCTGGAAACACCATATATTTT
CDR3 protein: CASSRTANSGNTIYF